This TCR beta chain was retrieved from a study of human T cells and chemical hapten exposure. From germline, CDR1 is MNHEY and CDR2 SVGEGT. This CDR3 is 14 amino acids long. The V gene lost 7 bases and the J gene lost 0 bases, with 10 bases spanning the gap. Noted time point: patch test 3, about 24 weeks after DPC sensitization. Documented treatment: therapeutic diphenylcyclopropenone sensitization with weekly scalp DPC. Blood was drawn before each patch test was applied. TCRdb called the RACE reads again in MiXCR, with one record for every CDR3 protein. This table has tens of thousands of distinct CDR3 sequences, around 9.9% appearing once. This clonotype was recorded many times.

Sequenced material: whole blood, taken in connection with sensitization to the hapten diphenylcyclopropenone (DPC). The receptor's source is a woman aged 25 to 39 with alopecia areata. Some clones in this sample may be carry-over from other donors' samples. The V gene is TRBV6-2 or TRBV6-3, the J gene TRBJ1-5; a possible D gene is TRBD1 (5 bases). CDR3 residues: CASIGANSNQPQHF. The CDR3 coding sequence is TGTGCCAGCATTGGGGCGAATAGCAATCAGCCCCAGCATTTT.